These T cell receptor beta chains were read from a single sample in a study of long-term antiretroviral therapy in people with HIV. The repertoire was sequenced with immunoSEQ multiplex PCR; TCRdb's copy has only in-frame clones and lacks some. The sample records about 21,000 clones, roughly 85% being singletons. Sequencing was performed on unsorted PBMCs, taken 4.1 years after starting antiretroviral therapy. These TCRs come from a woman in her thirties or forties with HIV. CDR3s include the opening cysteine and the closing phenylalanine or tryptophan. The D gene is left open where the match is weak. Part of the rows lack a size; the others show once, few, many or a class for expanded clones.

>TRBV2|-|TRBD1|TRBJ2-5
CASSPGQGSGETQYF
TGTGCCAGCAGTCCGGGACAGGGTAGCGGAGAGACCCAGTACTTC
>TRBV6-5|-|-|TRBJ2-1
CASSSRAGPYNEQFF
TGTGCCAGCAGTTCAAGGGCAGGGCCCTACAATGAGCAGTTCTTC
>TRBV13|-|TRBD1|TRBJ1-1
CASSSGGAYMNTEAFF
TGTGCCAGCAGCTCAGGGGGCGCCTACATGAACACTGAAGCTTTCTTT
>TRBV29-1|-|TRBD2|TRBJ2-2
CSVRWTRSTGELFF
TGCAGCGTTAGGTGGACTAGATCCACCGGGGAGCTGTTTTTT
>TRBV29-1|-|TRBD1|TRBJ2-7
CSVEEGQDLSYEQYF
TGCAGCGTTGAAGAGGGACAGGACCTCTCCTACGAGCAGTACTTC
>TRBV6-6|-|TRBD2|TRBJ2-7
CAGKAGVTAEQYF
TGTGCCGGTAAAGCGGGGGTAACTGCCGAGCAGTACTTC
>TRBV7-2|-|-|TRBJ1-3
CASSGGRNTIYF
TGTGCCAGCAGCGGGGGGCGAAACACCATATATTTT
>TRBV29-1|-|TRBD1|TRBJ1-1
CSVEDNGTGFTAFF
TGCAGCGTTGAAGATAATGGGACAGGATTTACGGCTTTCTTT
>TRBV4-1|-|TRBD2|TRBJ2-5
CASSRPRVSGEETQYF
TGCGCCAGCAGCCGACCGCGTGTTAGCGGGGAGGAGACCCAGTACTTC
>TRBV10-1|-|-|TRBJ2-5
CASSSLSSETQYF
TGCGCCAGCAGTTCTCTATCCTCTGAGACCCAGTACTTC
>TRBV18|once|TRBD1|TRBJ1-3
CASSPTGALSGNTIYF
TGTGCCAGCTCTCCAACAGGGGCCCTCTCTGGAAACACCATATATTTT
>TRBV19|-|TRBD1|TRBJ1-5
CASSPRTGGLNQPQHF
TGTGCCAGTAGCCCCCGGACAGGGGGCCTTAATCAGCCCCAGCATTTT
>TRBV30|-|-|TRBJ2-7
CAWSVRDPYEQYF
TGTGCCTGGAGTGTAAGGGATCCCTACGAGCAGTACTTC
>TRBV11-3|-|-|TRBJ1-5
CASSLQGNNQPQHF
TGTGCCAGCAGCTTACAGGGAAACAATCAGCCCCAGCATTTT
>TRBV10-3|once|TRBD2|TRBJ2-7
CAISESGAGSGRAYEQYF
TGTGCCATCAGTGAGTCTGGAGCGGGGAGTGGTAGGGCCTACGAGCAGTACTTC
>TRBV11-2|-|-|TRBJ2-1
CASSLDRRGEQFF
TGTGCCAGCAGCTTAGATCGTAGGGGGGAGCAGTTCTTC
>TRBV29-1|once|-|TRBJ1-2
CSVVTDGYTF
TGCAGCGTTGTCACAGATGGCTACACCTTC
>TRBV7-6|-|-|TRBJ1-6
CASSPGDSPLHF
TGTGCCAGCAGCCCCGGAGATTCACCCCTCCACTTT
>TRBV6-1|-|-|TRBJ2-3
CASSVYRFRDTQYF
TGTGCCAGCAGTGTGTACAGGTTCAGGGATACGCAGTATTTT
>TRBV4-2|once|-|TRBJ1-5
CASSQDRDRNSNQPQHF
TGTGCCAGCAGCCAAGATCGGGACCGTAATAGCAATCAGCCCCAGCATTTT
>TRBV30|once|-|TRBJ1-6
CAWNAPQGLWNSPLHF
TGTGCCTGGAACGCCCCACAGGGTTTGTGGAATTCACCCCTCCACTTT
>TRBV29-1|-|-|TRBJ1-1
CSVRKPQGNSLHTEAFF
TGCAGCGTGCGAAAACCCCAGGGAAATAGCCTTCACACTGAAGCTTTCTTT
>TRBV7-2|few|-|TRBJ2-7
CASSLDYYEQYF
TGTGCCAGCAGCTTAGATTACTACGAGCAGTACTTC
>TRBV11-3|-|-|TRBJ1-1
CASSLEGAGTEAFF
TGTGCCAGCAGCTTAGAGGGGGCGGGCACTGAAGCTTTCTTT
>TRBV7-9|-|-|TRBJ1-1
CASSSAVNTEAFF
TGTGCCAGCAGCTCCGCAGTGAACACTGAAGCTTTCTTT
>TRBV4-3|-|-|TRBJ1-1
CASSRGVMNTEAFF
TGCGCCAGCAGCCGTGGGGTCATGAACACTGAAGCTTTCTTT
>TRBV9|-|TRBD1|TRBJ1-2
CASSVVEGQGYGYTF
TGTGCCAGCAGCGTAGTGGAGGGACAGGGCTATGGCTACACCTTC